This TCR beta chain was observed in a study of CD8 T cells in Susac syndrome. Study-level results: CD4+ T cell repertoires in Susac syndrome lacked clonal expansion.

The RNA input was roughly 0.45 to 1 ug, and it was reverse transcribed with random hexamers. Each CDR3 protein is one row after TCRdb ran MiXCR on the immunoSEQ multiplex PCR reads. The sample carries about 140,000 distinct CDR3 sequences, approximately 95% recorded once. CD8+ and CD4+ T cells were negatively isolated; TEMRA cells were FACS-enriched. This clonotype was observed once. The target antigen is unknown. The clonotype originates from a human donor with Susac syndrome. Specimen: CD4+ T cells from PBMCs.

As DNA, the CDR3 is TGTGCCAAGGACAGGGTGGGCGCTGAAGCTTTCTTT. Translated, it gives CAKDRVGAEAFF. The rearrangement links TRBV30 to TRBJ1-1; 8 bases fit TRBD1. Germline CDR1 and CDR2: GTSNPN and SVGIG (reference sequence). This CDR3 region has 12 residues. V shed 8 bases and J 6 bases; nucleotides not matched to a gene: 8.